This TCR beta chain was retrieved from a study of lymphopenia after photon versus proton radiotherapy. Study conclusions and caveats: Larger post-nadir TCR diversity loss correlated inversely with survival in deceased patients. Survival link was tested only in deceased patients; proton benefit remains a possibility. Post-nadir diversity loss with photons came from oligoclonal expansion, particularly CD8+ Temra cells. Under photons, naive T cells and diversity fell while effector/memory populations rose.

As concerns this clone: The antigen is not known.

J was trimmed by 2 bases and V by 5 bases; bases with no gene match: 5. The CDR3 totals 14 residues. CDR1 is MNHEY and CDR2 is SMNVEV in the germline V gene (reference sequence). The protocol was immunoSEQ multiplex PCR, while the TCRdb copy is restricted to in-frame clones and leaves out a portion. The sample includes about 30,000 clones, roughly 89% of them seen just once. This sequence joins TRBV27 and TRBJ1-1; TRBD1 matches 7 bases. The sequence was collected from a woman in her 70s with pancreatic cancer. Some clones in this sample may be carry-over from other donors' samples. Material: peripheral blood, obtained from a patient treated with proton-based radiotherapy. In DNA form, the CDR3 reads TGTGCCAGCAGTAAGGGGGCTGCAAACACTGAAGCTTTCTTT. Translated, it gives CASSKGAANTEAFF.